This TCR beta chain was recovered during a study of identical twins. There are a few counts of this clonotype. Its antigen is unidentified. V shed 5 bases and J 6 bases; nucleotides not matched to a gene: 8. Germline CDR1 and CDR2: MNHNS and SASEGT. The CDR3 is 15 residues long. TCRdb itself ran the 5' RACE reads through MiXCR, one entry per CDR3 protein. The sample holds under 900,000 distinct CDR3 sequences, around 12% seen once. Overall study findings and caveats: Insertion counts were lower in abundant cord blood beta clonotypes, a trend that memory repertoires did not show.

This sample also appeared in a second study, on yellow fever vaccine responses in identical twins.

The chain combines TRBV6-1 with TRBJ2-7; 12 bases fit TRBD2. The origin of this receptor is a young woman in good health. The material sequenced was PBMCs. CDR3 nucleotide sequence: TGTGCCAGCAGTAAGCTAGCGGGAGGGCCGGGCGAGCAGTACTTC. This gives the protein CASSKLAGGPGEQYF.